These 13 T cell receptor beta chains were sequenced from one sample in a study of cytomegalovirus exposure and HLA in healthy donors. Primers for the PCR totalled 60 Vbeta and 13 Jbeta. Sequencing was performed with immunoSEQ multiplex PCR; in TCRdb, only in-frame clones are kept and a portion is missing. This sample carries approximately 200,000 clones, approximately 75% of them seen once, and the ten largest clones take 4% to 5%. The sequenced sample consisted of PBMCs. Every receptor here comes from a young man in good health and CMV-seropositive.

CDR3 nucleotides: TGTGCCAGCAGCCTATACAACACCGGGGAGCTGTTTTTT. It translates to CASSLYNTGELFF. The rearrangement links TRBV7-2 to TRBJ2-2; D is ambiguous. CDR1 and CDR2 (germline): SGHTA, FQGNSA. The V gene lost 5 bases and the J gene lost 2 bases, with 6 bases spanning the gap. The CDR3 loop spans 13 amino acids. Together with reference TRBV7-2 and TRBJ2-2, the CDR3 gives the full variable domain: GAGVSQSPSNKVTEKGKDVELRCDPISGHTALYWYRQSLGQGLEFLIYFQGNSAPDKSGLPSDRFSAERTGGSVSTLTIQRTQQEDSAVYLCASSLYNTGELFFGEGSRLTVL.

On this clone: The same CDR3 is also encoded by other DNA sequences in this sample. V and J are TRBV7-3 and TRBJ2-3; 9 bases line up with TRBD2. CDR3 length: 15 residues. With 2 bases clipped from V and 5 bases from J, the junction kept 5 bases outside the gene matches. CDR1 and CDR2 from the germline V gene are SGHTA and FQGTGA. The CDR3 loop reads CASSLAAGGGDTQYF. DNA of the CDR3: TGTGCCAGCAGCTTAGCAGCGGGAGGAGGAGATACGCAGTATTTT.

The chain joins TRBV10-3 to TRBJ1-4, with 10 positions matching TRBD1. V shed 5 bases, J shed 0 bases, and the junction held 9 bases outside the gene matches. Germline loops: CDR1 ENHRY, CDR2 SYGVKD. The CDR3 length is 18 residues. The CDR3 loop reads CAISKGDRGQATNEKLFF. DNA of the CDR3: TGTGCCATCAGTAAGGGAGACAGGGGGCAAGCAACTAATGAAAAACTGTTTTTT.

This chain links TRBV6-6 with TRBJ2-1; no clear D. The V and J ends lost 4 bases and 8 bases respectively, with 6 bases between them. The CDR3 covers 11 residues. CDR1 is MNHNY, CDR2 SVGAGI, per germline (reference sequence). In DNA, the CDR3 is TGTGCCAGCAGTTTGGCGGATGAGCAGTTCTTC. The encoded protein is CASSLADEQFF.

The genes are TRBV6-5 and TRBJ2-5; 8 bases line up with TRBD1. The V and J ends lost 0 bases and 4 bases, in that order; junction bases with no gene match: 4. From germline, CDR1 is MNHEY and CDR2 SVGAGI. The length of the CDR3 is 15 residues. CDR3: CASSYSQGVGETQYF. DNA for the CDR3: TGTGCCAGCAGTTACTCACAGGGGGTGGGAGAGACCCAGTACTTC.

The chain carries TRBV11-3 and TRBJ2-1; 11 bases agree with TRBD2. Germline V lookup: CDR1 SGHNT, CDR2 YENEEA. The ends lost 1 base at V and 6 bases at J; junction bases unmatched: 2. This CDR3 has 15 amino acids. In DNA form, the CDR3 reads TGTGCCAGCAGCTTAGGAGGACTAGCGGGCAATGAGCAGTTCTTC. Translating gives CASSLGGLAGNEQFF. The complete variable domain, with remaining parts taken from reference TRBV11-3 and TRBJ2-1, reads EAGVVQSPRYKIIEKKQPVAFWCNPISGHNTLYWYLQNLGQGPELLIRYENEEAVDDSQLPKDRFSAERLKGVDSTLKIQPAELGDSAVYLCASSLGGLAGNEQFFGPGTRLTVL.

CDR3 loop: CASSSDGARYTDTQYF. Written as DNA, the CDR3 is TGTGCCAGCAGCTCAGATGGGGCCCGCTACACAGATACGCAGTATTTT. This chain connects TRBV5-6 to TRBJ2-3, with D possibly matching TRBD1 (5 bases). In germline, CDR1 is SGHDT, CDR2 YYEEEE. V lost 3 bases to trimming and J lost 2 bases, with 16 bases between them. The CDR3 length is 16 residues. The full variable domain, in which reference TRBV5-6 and TRBJ2-3 provide the parts outside the CDR3, is DAGVTQSPTHLIKTRGQQVTLRCSPKSGHDTVSWYQQALGQGPQFIFQYYEEEERQRGNFPDRFSGHQFPNYSSELNVNALLLGDSALYLCASSSDGARYTDTQYFGPGTRLTVL.

The rearrangement uses TRBV30 and TRBJ1-2, with 7 bases matching TRBD1. Germline CDR1 GTSNPN, CDR2 SVGIG (reference sequence). The V gene end was trimmed by 5 bases and the J gene end by 4 bases; junction bases not matched to a gene: 10. This CDR3 comprises 14 residues. The CDR3, as DNA: TGTGCCTGGGCCCGGGACAGAGGCGTCTATGGCTACACCTTC. It translates to CAWARDRGVYGYTF.

The chain employs TRBV4-1 and TRBJ1-1, with D possibly matching TRBD1 (5 bases). From germline, CDR1 is MGHRA and CDR2 YSYEKL. This CDR3 region has 13 residues. V was pared by 3 bases and J by 8 bases, with 13 bases between. CDR3 coding DNA: TGCGCCAGCAGCCATCGACCAGCAGGGGAAGCTTTCTTT. Residues: CASSHRPAGEAFF.

The chain couples TRBV27 to TRBJ2-5; 9 bases fit TRBD1. The J call may be in error: the DNA end matches TRBJ2-7 better. This CDR3 is built from 15 residues. Germline V lookup: CDR1 MNHEY, CDR2 SMNVEV (reference sequence). CDR3 sequence (DNA): TGTGCCAGCAGTTCTCTGGGGACAGGGTTCTACGAGCAGTACTTC. Translated, it gives CASSSLGTGFYEQYF.

The chain links TRBV7-9 to TRBJ2-4; 9 bases are shared with TRBD1. Trimming removed 5 bases from V and 8 bases from J; junction bases left unmatched: 13. Germline lookup yields CDR1 SEHNR and CDR2 FQNEAQ (reference sequence). The CDR3 loop spans 16 amino acids. The CDR3 spells CASSTTDRGGRDIQYF. The CDR3 region has the DNA TGTGCCAGCAGCACCACCGACAGGGGGGGTCGGGACATTCAGTACTTC.

The V and J genes are TRBV11-2 and TRBJ1-4; the D gene is possibly TRBD1 (5 bases). The CDR3 totals 15 residues. The germline V gene encodes CDR1 SGHAT and CDR2 FQNNGV. V was clipped by 3 bases and J by 6 bases, with 14 bases between them. Written as DNA, the CDR3 is TGTGCCAGCAGCTTGAAGGGAGGGGCGGATGAAAAACTGTTTTTT. It codes for CASSLKGGADEKLFF.

The chain couples TRBV2 to TRBJ1-3; maybe TRBD1 (5 bases). The CDR3 consists of 14 residues. The germline V gene has CDR1 SNHLY and CDR2 FYNNEI. Trimming removed 5 bases at V and 0 bases at J, with 8 bases between. CDR3 residues: CASSTGFSGNTIYF. In DNA form, the CDR3 reads TGTGCCAGCAGTACAGGATTCTCTGGAAACACCATATATTTT.